This T cell receptor (beta chain) was obtained from a study of blood T cell repertoires in COVID-19. About the research overall: COVID-19 samples from acute and convalescent phases originated in the United States, Italy and Spain.

Measured with immunoSEQ multiplex PCR; TCRdb has only the in-frame clones, and not every one. The sample has roughly 400,000 clones; approximately 91% are singletons. J was trimmed by 8 bases and V by 5 bases; bases with no gene match: 5. CDR3 length equals 12 residues. The germline CDR1 and CDR2 sequences are SGHAT and FQDESV (reference sequence). The clonotype was recovered from a woman between 18 and 29 years old who had been exposed to COVID-19. Sequenced sample: PBMCs or T cells enriched from blood (not recorded which). The chain joins TRBV11-1 to TRBJ1-2, with TRBD1 identical over 7 bases. CDR3 nucleotide sequence: TGTGCCAGCAGCGAACAGGGGTGGGGCTACACCTTC. It yields the protein CASSEQGWGYTF.